These 27 T cell receptor beta chains came from one sample sequenced in a study of blood T cell repertoires in COVID-19. Using immunoSEQ multiplex PCR, the repertoire was profiled, and TCRdb retains in-frame clones only, with some absent. The data hold 40,000 to 60,000 clones, with around 86% observed a single time. The source material was peripheral blood. These receptors originate from a woman older than 75 with COVID-19, enrolled during active disease.

The chain recombines TRBV5-1 with TRBJ2-3; tentatively, D is TRBD1 (6 bases). This CDR3 region has 15 residues. V was cut by 0 bases and J by 2 bases, with 10 bases left in between. CDR1 and CDR2 (germline): SGHRS, YFSETQ. CDR3 sequence (DNA): TGCGCCAGCAGCTTGGACCGGGGACACACAGATACGCAGTATTTT. This encodes CASSLDRGHTDTQYF.

This rearrangement joins TRBV7-9 to TRBJ2-7, with 7 bases lining up with TRBD1. With V trimmed by 4 bases and J by 2 bases, 2 bases remained unmatched. Germline loops: CDR1 SEHNR, CDR2 FQNEAQ (reference sequence). The CDR3 is 13 residues long. Here the CDR3 reads CASSSGGTYEQYF. For the CDR3, the DNA is TGTGCCAGCAGCTCAGGGGGAACCTACGAGCAGTACTTC.

This sequence joins TRBV6-5 and TRBJ2-1; 10 bases are shared with TRBD1. Losses at the gene ends were 3 bases for V and 8 bases for J; bases not matched to a gene: 7. CDR1 and CDR2 from the germline V gene are MNHEY and SVGAGI. The CDR3 runs to 15 residues. The CDR3 spells CASSYGGQGVDEQFF. The CDR3 DNA is TGTGCCAGCAGTTATGGAGGACAGGGGGTCGATGAGCAGTTCTTC.

The chain carries TRBV27 and TRBJ1-3; TRBD1 agrees at 7 bases. CDR3 length: 15 amino acids. Germline V gene lookup returns CDR1 MNHEY and CDR2 SMNVEV (reference sequence). The J segment lost 4 bases and the V segment lost 5 bases, leaving 8 bases of the junction unmatched. The CDR3 nucleotides read TGTGCCAGCAGTCTTCAACAGGGGACGGGAAACACCATATATTTT. Protein product: CASSLQQGTGNTIYF.

This clone has a single count. This chain joins TRBV29-1 and TRBJ1-1, with a possible D match to TRBD1 (5 bases). Looked up from germline, CDR1 is SQVTM and CDR2 is ANQGSEA. This CDR3 is 15 amino acids long. Trimming took 7 bases from V and 0 from J, leaving 18 bases between them. The CDR3 DNA is TGCAGCGGCGGGACCCATTCCCTCATGAACACTGAAGCTTTCTTT. Its protein product is CSGGTHSLMNTEAFF.

The chain uses TRBV28 and TRBJ2-5, with 7 bases fitting TRBD1. The length of the CDR3 is 14 residues. The germline V gene has CDR1 MDHEN and CDR2 SYDVKM. The V and J ends lost 1 base and 5 bases, in that order; junction bases with no gene match: 4. CDR3 DNA sequence: TGTGCCAGCAGTTTATATCAACAGGGGGAGACCCAGTACTTC. It codes for CASSLYQQGETQYF. Filled out from reference TRBV28 and TRBJ2-5, the complete variable domain reads DVKVTQSSRYLVKRTGEKVFLECVQDMDHENMFWYRQDPGLGLRLIYFSYDVKMKEKGDIPEGYSVSREKKERFSLILESASTNQTSMYLCASSLYQQGETQYFGPGTRLLVL.

This clone appeared a single time. The chain employs TRBV3-1 (or the pseudogene TRBV3-2) and TRBJ2-7, with D possibly being TRBD2 (7 bases). Trimming left V 1 base short and J 3 bases short, with 19 bases between. Germline V CDR1 and CDR2: LGHDT, YNNKEL (reference sequence). CDR3 length: 17 residues. CDR3 nucleotide sequence: TGTGCCAGCAGCCAAGGAAAAGGTCGGGGGGCCGACTACGAGCAGTACTTC. Its protein product is CASSQGKGRGADYEQYF.

V is TRBV6-6 and J is TRBJ1-1; D is undetermined. This CDR3 has 16 residues. Looked up from germline, CDR1 is MNHNY and CDR2 is SVGAGI (reference sequence). The V and J ends lost 8 bases and 2 bases respectively, with 21 bases between them. CDR3 DNA sequence: TGTGCCAGCGGCTCCACCCGTTGGGCCACTAACACTGAAGCTTTCTTT. Protein: CASGSTRWATNTEAFF.

The chain recombines TRBV2 with TRBJ2-1, with D possibly matching TRBD1 (6 bases). In germline, CDR1 is SNHLY, CDR2 FYNNEI. The ends were cut back, 5 bases at V and 4 bases at J, with 9 bases in the middle. The CDR3 is 13 residues long. Written as DNA, the CDR3 is TGTGCCAGCAGTCCAACAGGGTACAATGAGCAGTTCTTC. Amino acid sequence: CASSPTGYNEQFF.

The J gene is TRBJ2-2, the V gene TRBV2; TRBD1 matches 9 bases. The germline CDR1 and CDR2 sequences are SNHLY and FYNNEI. Losses at the gene ends were 6 bases for V and 1 base for J; bases not matched to a gene: 0. The length of the CDR3 is 14 residues. Here the CDR3 reads CASRGQGNTGELFF. The DNA of the CDR3 is TGTGCCAGCAGGGGACAGGGGAACACCGGGGAGCTGTTTTTT.

The J gene is TRBJ1-2, the V gene TRBV18; 7 positions agree with TRBD1. This CDR3 has 17 amino acids. Germline V gives CDR1 KGHSH, CDR2 LQKENI. Losses at the gene ends were 3 bases for V and 0 bases for J; bases not matched to a gene: 10. CDR3 amino acids: CASSPVDGDRANYGYTF. In DNA, the CDR3 is TGTGCCAGCTCACCCGTAGACGGGGACAGAGCTAACTATGGCTACACCTTC.

CDR3 in amino acids: CASSMDRGNTEAFF. As DNA, the CDR3 is TGTGCCAGTAGTATGGACAGGGGGAACACTGAAGCTTTCTTT. This rearrangement joins TRBV19 to TRBJ1-1, with 9 bases that match TRBD1. This CDR3 region has 14 residues. CDR1 and CDR2 from the germline V gene are LNHDA and SQIVND (reference sequence). The junction had 0 bases not matched to a gene; V was cut back by 3 bases and J by 1 base.

The chain couples TRBV5-1 to TRBJ2-3; 8 bases align to TRBD2. The V segment lost 2 bases and the J segment 3 bases; nucleotides outside the gene matches: 8. The germline V gene has CDR1 SGHRS and CDR2 YFSETQ. The length of the CDR3 is 16 residues. The DNA for the CDR3 is TGCGCCAGCAGCTTCACTAGCGGTTTGGGTACAGATACGCAGTATTTT. Its protein product is CASSFTSGLGTDTQYF.

The V and J genes are TRBV5-4 and TRBJ1-4; 7 bases fit TRBD1. Germline assignment: CDR1 SGHNT and CDR2 YYREEE (reference sequence). V gave up 6 bases and J gave up 2 bases; unmatched junction bases: 7. The CDR3 loop spans 15 amino acids. The CDR3, as DNA: TGTGCCAGCAACCAGGGGGGTAGGACTAATGAAAAACTGTTTTTT. Translation gives CASNQGGRTNEKLFF.

The chain links TRBV19 to TRBJ2-1, with 11 bases fitting TRBD2. CDR1 and CDR2 from the germline V gene are LNHDA and SQIVND (reference sequence). The ends lost 4 bases at V and 7 bases at J; junction bases unmatched: 9. The CDR3 runs to 16 residues. CDR3 protein: CASSRVLAGVWNEQFF. In DNA, the CDR3 is TGTGCCAGTAGTAGGGTACTAGCGGGAGTATGGAATGAGCAGTTCTTC.

By share of the sample, this clone is medium-sized. The chain employs TRBV5-8 and TRBJ2-7; a possible D gene is TRBD2 (6 bases). Germline assignment: CDR1 SGHTS and CDR2 YDEGEE. The CDR3 spans 12 residues. Trimming took off 5 bases at V and 6 bases at J, with 12 bases between the two ends. The CDR3 DNA follows: TGTGCCAGCAGTCAACTAGCTCGCGAGCAGTACTTC. Translated, it gives CASSQLAREQYF.

V and J are TRBV5-1 and TRBJ1-5; no definite D call. Trimming took 4 bases from V and 0 from J, leaving 11 bases between them. This CDR3 contains 15 residues. Germline CDR1 SGHRS, CDR2 YFSETQ. Here the CDR3 reads CASSQDSNSNQPQHF. Here the CDR3 DNA reads TGCGCCAGCAGCCAGGACTCAAATAGCAATCAGCCCCAGCATTTT.

This clone occurred once. This chain links TRBV19 with TRBJ1-5; 10 positions agree with TRBD1. J was trimmed by 6 bases and V by 3 bases; bases with no gene match: 26. CDR1 and CDR2 (germline): LNHDA, SQIVND (reference sequence). CDR3 length: 22 residues. The CDR3 loop reads CASSMRFYSGTGEAILAQPQHF. CDR3 nucleotides: TGTGCCAGTAGTATGAGGTTTTACAGCGGGACAGGGGAGGCTATCTTAGCTCAGCCCCAGCATTTT.

This clone has a single count. The chain couples TRBV28 to TRBJ2-1; the match to TRBD2 covers 8 bases. The CDR3 runs to 13 residues. V was pared by 5 bases and J by 9 bases, with 6 bases of the junction left unmatched. Germline loops: CDR1 MDHEN, CDR2 SYDVKM. The CDR3 DNA follows: TGTGCCAGCAGTACCTCGGGACTAGGTGAGCAGTTCTTC. It yields the protein CASSTSGLGEQFF. The entire variable domain, with the rest obtained from reference TRBV28 and TRBJ2-1, is as follows: DVKVTQSSRYLVKRTGEKVFLECVQDMDHENMFWYRQDPGLGLRLIYFSYDVKMKEKGDIPEGYSVSREKKERFSLILESASTNQTSMYLCASSTSGLGEQFFGPGTRLTVL.

This sequence joins TRBV5-1 and TRBJ2-7; D is possibly TRBD1 (6 bases). There are 14 residues in the CDR3. V lost 2 bases to trimming and J lost 5 bases, with 14 bases between them. Germline-derived CDR1 and CDR2 are SGHRS and YFSETQ. The CDR3 DNA sequence: TGCGCCAGCAGCTTCACCCGCCGGGACAACGAGCAGTACTTC. It translates to CASSFTRRDNEQYF.

V usage is TRBV5-1 and J usage is TRBJ1-1, with D unresolved. V shed 6 bases and J shed 0 bases, with 3 bases lying between them. Germline CDR1 reads SGHRS; CDR2 reads YFSETQ. The CDR3 contains 11 residues. The DNA for the CDR3 is TGCGCCAGCAACATGAACACTGAAGCTTTCTTT. It translates to CASNMNTEAFF.

This chain links TRBV2 with TRBJ1-2; D is possibly TRBD1 (6 bases). Germline values: CDR1 SNHLY, CDR2 FYNNEI. The CDR3 covers 13 residues. Trimming removed 2 bases from V and 5 bases from J, with 9 bases in between. CDR3 amino acids: CASSERQGYGYTF. DNA for the CDR3: TGTGCCAGCAGTGAAAGGCAGGGGTATGGCTACACCTTC.

The V gene is TRBV29-1, the J gene TRBJ2-7; 9 nucleotides agree with TRBD1. V dropped 8 bases and J dropped 1; count of bases not matched to a gene: 15. This CDR3 spans 16 amino acids. Germline CDR1 SQVTM, CDR2 ANQGSEA. CDR3 amino acids: CSTRGGQGFPSYEQYF. CDR3 coding DNA: TGCAGCACCAGAGGGGGACAGGGATTCCCTTCCTACGAGCAGTACTTC.

Here the CDR3 reads CASSAGGAGYGYTF. Written as DNA, the CDR3 is TGTGCCAGCAGCGCGGGGGGCGCGGGCTATGGCTACACCTTC. The chain links TRBV3-1 (or the pseudogene TRBV3-2) to TRBJ1-2; perhaps TRBD1 as D (6 bases). The V and J ends lost 5 bases and 4 bases respectively, with 14 bases between them. From germline, CDR1 is LGHDT and CDR2 YNNKEL (reference sequence). This CDR3 spans 14 amino acids.

The J gene is TRBJ1-4, the V gene TRBV5-4; 8 bases are shared with TRBD1. Germline V gives CDR1 SGHNT, CDR2 YYREEE (reference sequence). V lost 4 bases, J lost 5 bases, and 4 bases stayed unmatched. This CDR3 region has 14 residues. Written as DNA, the CDR3 is TGTGCCAGCAGCCCCGGGACAGGCAATGAAAAACTGTTTTTT. Its translation is CASSPGTGNEKLFF.

V and J are TRBV2 and TRBJ1-5; D is unclear. This CDR3 has 11 residues. The germline V gene has CDR1 SNHLY and CDR2 FYNNEI. Trimming shortened V by 3 bases and J by 5 bases, and 2 bases separated the two germline ends. The chain's CDR3 is CASSDDQPQHF. The CDR3 coding sequence is TGTGCCAGCAGTGACGATCAGCCCCAGCATTTT.

Comments on this clone: The same CDR3 arises from other DNA sequences in this sample as well. V gene TRBV7-9 combines with J gene TRBJ1-1; D not resolved. Looked up from germline, CDR1 is SEHNR and CDR2 is FQNEAQ (reference sequence). The CDR3 is 14 residues long. The ends were cut back, 3 bases at V and 1 base at J, with 9 bases in the middle. CDR3 loop: CASSLVGGNTEAFF. The CDR3 DNA reads as TGTGCCAGCAGCTTGGTAGGAGGGAACACTGAAGCTTTCTTT.